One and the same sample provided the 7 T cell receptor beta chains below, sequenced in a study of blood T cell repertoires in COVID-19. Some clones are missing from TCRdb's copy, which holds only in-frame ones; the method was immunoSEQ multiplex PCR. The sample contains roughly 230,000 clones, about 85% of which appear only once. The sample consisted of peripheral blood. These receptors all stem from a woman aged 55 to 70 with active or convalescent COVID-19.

CDR3 amino acids: CASSGTRNGYTF. The CDR3 bases are TGTGCCAGCAGCGGGACTCGGAATGGCTACACCTTC. The rearrangement links TRBV9 to TRBJ1-2; D gene uncertain. The CDR3 consists of 12 residues. Germline V lookup: CDR1 SGDLS, CDR2 YYNGEE. Trimming shortened V by 3 bases and J by 6 bases, and 9 bases separated the two germline ends.

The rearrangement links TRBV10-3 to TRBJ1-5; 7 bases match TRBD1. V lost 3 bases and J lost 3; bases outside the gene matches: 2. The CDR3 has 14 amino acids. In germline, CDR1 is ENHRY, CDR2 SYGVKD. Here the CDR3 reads CAISEDRVNQPQHF. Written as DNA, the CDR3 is TGTGCCATCAGTGAAGACAGGGTCAATCAGCCCCAGCATTTT.

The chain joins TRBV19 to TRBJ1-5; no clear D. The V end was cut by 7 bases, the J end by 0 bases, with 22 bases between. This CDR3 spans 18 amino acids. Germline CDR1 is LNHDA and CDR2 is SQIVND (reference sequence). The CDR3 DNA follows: TGTGCCAGTACTGAGGAGACGGACGGACTCTATAGCAATCAGCCCCAGCATTTT. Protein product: CASTEETDGLYSNQPQHF.

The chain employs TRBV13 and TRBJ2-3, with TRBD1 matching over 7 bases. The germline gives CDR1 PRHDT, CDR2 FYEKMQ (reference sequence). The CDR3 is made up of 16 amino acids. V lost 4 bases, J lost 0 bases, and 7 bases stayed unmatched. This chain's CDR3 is CASSSGQDFSTDTQYF. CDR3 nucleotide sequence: TGTGCCAGCAGCTCCGGACAGGACTTTAGCACAGATACGCAGTATTTT.

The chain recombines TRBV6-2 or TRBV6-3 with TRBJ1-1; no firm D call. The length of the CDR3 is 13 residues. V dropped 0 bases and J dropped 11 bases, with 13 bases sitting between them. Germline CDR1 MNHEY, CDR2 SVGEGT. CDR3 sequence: CASSYSGGGLAFF. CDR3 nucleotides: TGTGCCAGCAGTTACTCAGGTGGAGGGCTTGCTTTCTTT.

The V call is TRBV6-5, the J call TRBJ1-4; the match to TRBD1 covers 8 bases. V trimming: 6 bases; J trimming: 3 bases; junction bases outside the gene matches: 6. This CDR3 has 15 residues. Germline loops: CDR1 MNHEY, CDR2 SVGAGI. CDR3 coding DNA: TGTGCCAGCAGCTATACAGGGGGAGCTAATGAAAAACTGTTTTTT. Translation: CASSYTGGANEKLFF.

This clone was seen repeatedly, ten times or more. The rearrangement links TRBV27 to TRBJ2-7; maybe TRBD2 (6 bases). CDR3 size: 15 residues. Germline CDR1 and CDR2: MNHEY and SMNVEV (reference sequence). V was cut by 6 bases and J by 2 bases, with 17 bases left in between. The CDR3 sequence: CASRLPGAPPYEQYF. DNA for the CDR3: TGTGCCAGCAGACTACCGGGAGCACCCCCCTACGAGCAGTACTTC.